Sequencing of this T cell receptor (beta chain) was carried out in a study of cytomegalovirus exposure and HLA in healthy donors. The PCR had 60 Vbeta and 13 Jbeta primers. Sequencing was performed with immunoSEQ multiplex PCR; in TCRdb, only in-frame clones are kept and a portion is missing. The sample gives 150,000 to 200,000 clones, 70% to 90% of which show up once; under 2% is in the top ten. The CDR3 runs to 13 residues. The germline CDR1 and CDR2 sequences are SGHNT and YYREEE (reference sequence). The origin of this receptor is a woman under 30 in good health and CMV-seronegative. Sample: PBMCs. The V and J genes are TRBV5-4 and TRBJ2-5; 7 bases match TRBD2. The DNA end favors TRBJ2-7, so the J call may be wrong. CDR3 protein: CASSFSGTGEQYF. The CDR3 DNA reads TGTGCCAGCAGCTTCAGCGGGACGGGCGAGCAGTACTTC.